The 30 T cell receptor beta chains in this list originate from one sample, sequenced in a study of cytomegalovirus exposure and HLA in healthy donors. PCR employed 60 Vbeta and 13 Jbeta primers. Data came from immunoSEQ multiplex PCR; TCRdb stores just in-frame clones and leaves some out. Altogether 150,000 to 180,000 clones are present, less than 80% being singletons, with the ten largest covering around 1.9%. The sequenced sample was PBMCs. These receptors all stem from a man aged 30-40 years in good health and CMV-seronegative.

The chain couples TRBV6-1 to TRBJ1-1, with 11 bases identical to TRBD1. Germline CDR1 MNHNS, CDR2 SASEGT. Losses at the gene ends were 3 bases for V and 6 bases for J; bases not matched to a gene: 6. This CDR3 region has 15 residues. The CDR3 protein is CASSESGQGDAEAFF. CDR3 DNA: TGTGCCAGCAGTGAGTCGGGACAGGGGGATGCTGAAGCTTTCTTT.

The chain uses TRBV30 and TRBJ1-5; D may be TRBD1 (6 bases). CDR1 and CDR2 from the germline V gene are GTSNPN and SVGIG (reference sequence). V lost 2 bases and J 1 base, leaving 18 bases between the germline ends. This CDR3 has 17 residues. CDR3 region: CAWSFRTAADSNQPQHF. The DNA of the CDR3 is TGTGCCTGGAGTTTCAGGACAGCCGCTGACAGCAATCAGCCCCAGCATTTT. Filled out from reference TRBV30 and TRBJ1-5, the complete variable domain reads SQTIHQWPATLVQPVGSPLSLECTVEGTSNPNLYWYRQAAGRGLQLLFYSVGIGQISSEVPQNLSASRPQDRQFILSSKKLLLSDSGFYLCAWSFRTAADSNQPQHFGDGTRLSIL.

Points on this clone: This sample also contains other DNA sequences that code for the same CDR3. The gene calls are TRBV7-8 and TRBJ1-5, with D maybe TRBD1 (5 bases). Germline-derived CDR1 and CDR2 are SGHVS and FQNEAQ. V was cut by 5 bases and J by 2 bases, with 13 bases left in between. This CDR3 has 15 residues. As DNA, the CDR3 is TGTGCCAGCAGCCTCGAAAGGGGCGGCAATCAGCCCCAGCATTTT. Translation: CASSLERGGNQPQHF.

The V call is TRBV28, the J call TRBJ2-7; no firm D call. Trimming stripped 2 bases from V and 2 bases from J, with 7 bases between. This CDR3 is 13 amino acids long. Germline V lookup: CDR1 MDHEN, CDR2 SYDVKM. CDR3 bases: TGTGCCAGCAGTTTACAACAGACCTACGAGCAGTACTTC. It is translated as CASSLQQTYEQYF.

This chain uses TRBV6-4 with TRBJ1-1, with D possibly being TRBD1 (5 bases). Germline-derived CDR1 and CDR2 are MRHNA and SNTAGT. The ends were cut back, 6 bases at V and 1 base at J, with 6 bases in the middle. The CDR3 has 12 amino acids. CDR3 region: CASRGQNTEAFF. DNA for the CDR3: TGTGCCAGCAGGGGGCAGAACACTGAAGCTTTCTTT.

The J gene is TRBJ1-2, the V gene TRBV6-5; the match to TRBD1 covers 8 bases. The length of the CDR3 is 14 residues. Per germline, CDR1 MNHEY and CDR2 SVGAGI. Trimming cost V 6 bases and J 7 bases; bases outside gene matches: 10. DNA of the CDR3: TGTGCCAGCAGGTCCATTGCAGGGGGCCGTGGCTACACCTTC. Amino acid sequence: CASRSIAGGRGYTF.

The rearrangement links TRBV7-2 to TRBJ1-2; the match to TRBD1 covers 9 bases. CDR3 length: 15 amino acids. Trimming took 0 bases from V and 6 from J; bases not matched to a gene: 5. Germline CDR1 SGHTA, CDR2 FQGNSA. CDR3 coding DNA: TGTGCCAGCAGCTTAGCGGGACAGGGTCGGGATGGCTACACCTTC. This encodes CASSLAGQGRDGYTF.

The gene calls are TRBV6-6 and TRBJ2-5; D is ambiguous. Trimming shortened V by 2 bases and J by 5 bases, and 12 bases separated the two germline ends. The CDR3 has 14 amino acids. Germline CDR1 and CDR2: MNHNY and SVGAGI (reference sequence). The CDR3 DNA sequence: TGTGCCAGCAGTTACAGGATAGCTGGGGAGACCCAGTACTTC. Translating it yields CASSYRIAGETQYF.

This clone was seen more than once but under ten times. The chain is built from TRBV2 and TRBJ1-1, with 9 bases matching TRBD1. Trimming removed 6 bases from V and 4 bases from J; junction bases left unmatched: 3. Germline V gives CDR1 SNHLY, CDR2 FYNNEI. The CDR3 consists of 13 residues. The CDR3 nucleotides read TGTGCCAGCAGGGACAGGGGCCCCACTGAAGCTTTCTTT. It is translated as CASRDRGPTEAFF.

This clone was seen only a few times. The limits of the CDR3 on the DNA are not certain, so only TCRdb's listed CDR3 is given. The V call is TRBV5-8, the J call TRBJ1-5. The germline CDR1 and CDR2 sequences are SGHTS and YDEGEE. The CDR3 contains 17 residues when both ends are counted. The CDR3 sequence is CASSSREVGFGNQPQNF.

This clone was observed a few times. The chain uses TRBV10-3 and TRBJ2-5; TRBD2 matches 8 bases. The CDR3 totals 13 residues. Trimming cost V 8 bases and J 6 bases; bases outside gene matches: 8. Germline loops: CDR1 ENHRY, CDR2 SYGVKD. CDR3 nucleotides: TGTGCCATCGAGACCGAGCGGGGGAAGACCCAGTACTTC. Residues: CAIETERGKTQYF.

The CDR3 protein is CASSWDRMNTEAFF. In nucleotides, the CDR3 is TGTGCCAGCAGTTGGGACAGAATGAACACTGAAGCTTTCTTT. This sequence joins TRBV2 and TRBJ1-1; 7 bases align to TRBD1. The CDR3 has 14 amino acids. CDR1 and CDR2 (germline): SNHLY, FYNNEI. The V and J ends lost 5 bases and 0 bases, in that order; junction bases with no gene match: 3. Complete variable domain (other parts from reference TRBV2 and TRBJ1-1): EPEVTQTPSHQVTQMGQEVILRCVPISNHLYFYWYRQILGQKVEFLVSFYNNEISEKSEIFDDQFSVERPDGSNFTLKIRSTKLEDSAMYFCASSWDRMNTEAFFGQGTRLTVV.

This chain uses TRBV2 with TRBJ2-3; the match to TRBD1 covers 8 bases. The CDR3 totals 15 residues. Germline trimming cut 4 bases from V and 3 bases from J; bases unmatched to any gene: 6. CDR1 and CDR2 from the germline V gene are SNHLY and FYNNEI. In DNA, the CDR3 is TGTGCCAGCAGTGTGCAAGACAGGGGTACAGATACGCAGTATTTT. Protein sequence: CASSVQDRGTDTQYF.

The chain employs TRBV18 and TRBJ1-2; D might be TRBD1 (6 bases). Trimming stripped 2 bases from V and 5 bases from J, with 9 bases between. Germline V gene sequence: CDR1 KGHSH, CDR2 LQKENI. The CDR3 contains 13 residues. The CDR3 coding sequence is TGTGCCAGCTCACCAGGGGGGGCGTATGGCTACACCTTC. Translated, it gives CASSPGGAYGYTF.

The chain combines TRBV28 with TRBJ2-7; D may be TRBD1 (5 bases). The V gene lost 9 bases and the J gene lost 4 bases, with 10 bases spanning the gap. The germline V gene has CDR1 MDHEN and CDR2 SYDVKM. The CDR3 is 11 residues long. For the CDR3, the DNA is TGTGCCAGTGACCAGGGTTACGAGCAGTACTTC. As protein: CASDQGYEQYF. Looking up the rest from reference TRBV28 and TRBJ2-7 gives the full variable domain: DVKVTQSSRYLVKRTGEKVFLECVQDMDHENMFWYRQDPGLGLRLIYFSYDVKMKEKGDIPEGYSVSREKKERFSLILESASTNQTSMYLCASDQGYEQYFGPGTRLTVT.

This chain connects TRBV11-3 to TRBJ2-1; 11 nucleotides align to TRBD2. Trimming took 5 bases from V and 2 from J; bases not matched to a gene: 2. CDR1 SGHNT and CDR2 YENEEA come from the germline V gene. The CDR3 totals 15 residues. The CDR3 loop is CASSRLAGPYNEQFF. The CDR3 nucleotides read TGTGCCAGCAGCCGACTAGCGGGACCCTACAATGAGCAGTTCTTC. Complete variable domain (other parts from reference TRBV11-3 and TRBJ2-1): EAGVVQSPRYKIIEKKQPVAFWCNPISGHNTLYWYLQNLGQGPELLIRYENEEAVDDSQLPKDRFSAERLKGVDSTLKIQPAELGDSAVYLCASSRLAGPYNEQFFGPGTRLTVL.

This chain connects TRBV6-5 to TRBJ1-2; 9 bases align to TRBD1. Trimming cost V 0 bases and J 8 bases; bases outside gene matches: 4. Germline V gives CDR1 MNHEY, CDR2 SVGAGI. The CDR3 has 14 residues. This CDR3 is CASSYSGTGNGYTF. The DNA for the CDR3 is TGTGCCAGCAGTTACTCCGGGACAGGGAACGGCTACACCTTC.

The chain links TRBV27 to TRBJ1-5, with TRBD1 matching 8 bases. The CDR3 is made up of 14 amino acids. Germline CDR1 is MNHEY and CDR2 is SMNVEV (reference sequence). The V and J ends lost 3 bases and 5 bases, in that order; junction bases with no gene match: 3. The CDR3 reads CASSFQTGDQPQHF. The CDR3 bases are TGTGCCAGCAGTTTTCAGACAGGGGATCAGCCCCAGCATTTT.

This clone was found a few times. The rearrangement links TRBV7-6 to TRBJ1-3; a weak D match, TRBD1 (6 bases). This CDR3 comprises 16 residues. Germline CDR1 and CDR2: SGHVS and FNYEAQ. Trimming pared 2 bases from V and 1 base from J, leaving 12 bases between. In DNA, the CDR3 is TGTGCCAGCAGCTTAACGACAGGCGGATCTGGAAACACCATATATTTT. It encodes CASSLTTGGSGNTIYF.

V gene TRBV30 combines with J gene TRBJ2-5; D may be TRBD1 (6 bases). The V end lost 1 base, the J end lost 0 bases, and 15 bases lay between the germline ends. The CDR3 length is 16 residues. In germline, CDR1 is GTSNPN, CDR2 SVGIG (reference sequence). This CDR3 reads CAWSGIGRGNQETQYF. In DNA form, the CDR3 reads TGTGCCTGGAGTGGCATTGGCAGGGGAAACCAAGAGACCCAGTACTTC.

The chain combines TRBV28 with TRBJ1-4, with 8 bases fitting TRBD1. There are 14 residues in the CDR3. J gave up 8 bases and V 4 bases, and 6 bases lay outside the gene matches. CDR1 is MDHEN, CDR2 SYDVKM, per germline. The CDR3 DNA sequence: TGTGCCAGCAGTTCCCAGGGGGCGCGCGAAAAACTGTTTTTT. Protein product: CASSSQGAREKLFF.

This clone was observed a handful of times. The junction and the germline gene differ at one end; a read error may be behind it. The V gene is TRBV5-6, the J gene TRBJ1-5, with D possibly TRBD1 on 5 matching bases. The CDR3 consists of 14 residues. Germline-derived CDR1 and CDR2 are SGHDT and YYEEEE. The CDR3 sequence: CASSAGLSNQPQNF. CDR3 DNA sequence: TGTGCCAGCAGCGCAGGGCTGAGCAATCAGCCCCAGAATTTT.

This clone was picked up a small number of times. At one boundary the junction diverges from the germline segment, which might be a read error. The V gene is TRBV7-7, the J gene TRBJ1-4; no clear D. CDR3 length: 13 residues. The germline V gene has CDR1 SSHAT and CDR2 FNYEAQ (reference sequence). The CDR3 spells CASSSVPGEKLFF. The CDR3 DNA is TGTGCTAGCAGCTCAGTCCCGGGTGAAAAACTGTTTTTT.

The chain has TRBV27 and TRBJ2-6; TRBD1 aligns across 9 bases. This CDR3 has 17 residues. Per the germline V gene, CDR1 is MNHEY and CDR2 is SMNVEV (reference sequence). With 7 bases clipped from V and 4 bases from J, the junction kept 11 bases outside the gene matches. The CDR3 DNA sequence: TGTGCCAGCACCGACAGGGGGAGCGGGGTAGGGGCCAACGTCCTGACTTTC. Its translation is CASTDRGSGVGANVLTF.

As concerns this clone: One end of the junction fails to match germline, which may point to a read error. J is TRBJ2-7 and V is TRBV5-1; 7 nucleotides match TRBD2. In germline, CDR1 is SGHRS, CDR2 YFSETQ. There are 14 residues in the CDR3. CDR3 loop: CASSLSGSNYEQSF. The CDR3 region has the DNA TGCGCCAGCAGCCTTAGCGGGTCCAACTACGAGCAGTCCTTC.

In nucleotides, the CDR3 is TGTGCCAGCAGCCGAACCCCCGGGGAGGATCTCAGGAGGTCCTACGAGCAGTACTTC. It specifies CASSRTPGEDLRRSYEQYF. The rearrangement uses TRBV4-2 and TRBJ2-7; possible D gene TRBD2, 6 bases. The CDR3 extends over 19 amino acids. Germline V gene sequence: CDR1 LGHNA, CDR2 YNFKEQ. Trimming removed 4 bases from V and 1 base from J, with 26 bases in between.

The chain recombines TRBV19 with TRBJ2-7; D remains ambiguous. CDR3 size: 11 residues. Germline CDR1 is LNHDA and CDR2 is SQIVND (reference sequence). Trimming pared 5 bases from V and 6 bases from J, leaving 8 bases between. For the CDR3, the DNA is TGTGCCAGTAGTTCCCCCCGCGAGCAGTACTTC. This codes for CASSSPREQYF. Drawing the rest from reference TRBV19 and TRBJ2-7, the complete variable domain is DGGITQSPKYLFRKEGQNVTLSCEQNLNHDAMYWYRQDPGQGLRLIYYSQIVNDFQKGDIAEGYSVSREKKESFPLTVTSAQKNPTAFYLCASSSPREQYFGPGTRLTVT.

The chain couples TRBV9 to TRBJ2-3; 7 positions match TRBD2. CDR3 size: 15 residues. Germline values: CDR1 SGDLS, CDR2 YYNGEE. The junction had 6 bases not matched to a gene; V was cut back by 2 bases and J by 3 bases. This chain's CDR3 is CASSVRSGGTDTQYF. DNA for the CDR3: TGTGCCAGCAGCGTTAGGTCGGGGGGAACAGATACGCAGTATTTT.

CDR3 region: CASSPAGLMEQYF. The DNA of the CDR3 is TGTGCCAGCTCACCGGCGGGTCTTATGGAGCAGTACTTC. V gene TRBV18 combines with J gene TRBJ2-7; a weak D match, TRBD2 (5 bases). Germline CDR1 reads KGHSH; CDR2 reads LQKENI. CDR3 length: 13 residues. V lost 3 bases and J lost 7, with 13 bases in between.

A few counts support this clone. The chain has TRBV18 and TRBJ1-1; D remains unclear. Trimming took 6 bases from V and 1 from J, leaving 12 bases between them. In germline, CDR1 is KGHSH, CDR2 LQKENI. The CDR3 covers 14 residues. CDR3 sequence reads: CASSSGRSNTEAFF. CDR3 DNA: TGTGCCAGCTCCTCCGGTCGGTCGAACACTGAAGCTTTCTTT.